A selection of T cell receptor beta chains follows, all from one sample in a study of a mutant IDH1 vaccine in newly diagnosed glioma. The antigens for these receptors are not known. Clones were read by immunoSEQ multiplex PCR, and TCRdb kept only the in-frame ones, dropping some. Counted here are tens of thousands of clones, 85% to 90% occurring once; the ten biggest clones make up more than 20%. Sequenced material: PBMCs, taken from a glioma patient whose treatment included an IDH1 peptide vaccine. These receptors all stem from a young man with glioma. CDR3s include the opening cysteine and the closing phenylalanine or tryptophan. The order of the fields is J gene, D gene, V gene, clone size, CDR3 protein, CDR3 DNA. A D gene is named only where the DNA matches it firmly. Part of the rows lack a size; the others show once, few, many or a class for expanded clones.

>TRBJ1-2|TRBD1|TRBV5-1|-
CASSLGTGGEGYGYTF
TGCGCCAGCAGCTTGGGGACAGGGGGCGAGGGCTATGGCTACACCTTC
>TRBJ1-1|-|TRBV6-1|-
CASDRSMNTEAFF
TGTGCCAGCGACCGGTCCATGAACACTGAAGCTTTCTTT
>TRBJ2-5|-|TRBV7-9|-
CASSFSEETQYF
TGTGCCAGCAGCTTCTCGGAAGAGACCCAGTACTTC
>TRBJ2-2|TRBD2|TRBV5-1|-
CASSWSGGNTGELFF
TGCGCCAGCAGCTGGAGCGGGGGCAACACCGGGGAGCTGTTTTTT
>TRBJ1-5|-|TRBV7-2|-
CASSTTALYQPQHF
TGTGCCAGCAGCACGACAGCTCTGTATCAGCCCCAGCATTTT
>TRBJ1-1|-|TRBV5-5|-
CASSFQPGRGTEAFF
TGTGCCAGCAGCTTCCAGCCGGGAAGGGGCACTGAAGCTTTCTTT
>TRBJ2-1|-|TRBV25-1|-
CASSSAGPYNEQFF
TGTGCCAGCAGTTCCGCCGGGCCATACAATGAGCAGTTCTTC
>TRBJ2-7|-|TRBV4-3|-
CASSQEWVDKAYEQYF
TGCGCCAGCAGCCAAGAATGGGTGGACAAAGCCTACGAGCAGTACTTC
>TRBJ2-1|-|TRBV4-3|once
CASSWGNEQFF
TGCGCCAGCAGTTGGGGCAATGAGCAGTTCTTC
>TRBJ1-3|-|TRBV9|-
CASSPSEWRSGNTIYF
TGTGCCAGCAGCCCGAGCGAATGGCGCTCTGGAAACACCATATATTTT
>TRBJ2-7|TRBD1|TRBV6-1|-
CASSDLRTGVREQYF
TGTGCCAGCAGTGATCTCAGGACAGGGGTCCGGGAGCAGTACTTC
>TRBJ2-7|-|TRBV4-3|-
CASSRSGRTDEQYF
TGCGCCAGCAGCCGTTCCGGACGAACGGACGAGCAGTACTTC
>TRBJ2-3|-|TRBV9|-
CASSVDLTDTQYF
TGTGCCAGCAGCGTGGACCTCACAGATACGCAGTATTTT
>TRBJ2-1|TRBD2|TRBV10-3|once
CAISPGLAGGGQFF
TGTGCCATCAGTCCGGGACTAGCGGGAGGCGGGCAGTTCTTC
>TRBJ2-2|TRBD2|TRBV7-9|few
CASSLSGGSNTGELFF
TGTGCCAGCAGCCTTAGCGGGGGCTCGAACACCGGGGAGCTGTTTTTT
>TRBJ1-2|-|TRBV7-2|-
CASSSDRFRGYTF
TGTGCCAGCAGTTCCGACAGGTTCCGTGGCTACACCTTC
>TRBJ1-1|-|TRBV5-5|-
CASRSPDFMNTEAFF
TGTGCCAGCAGAAGCCCGGATTTCATGAACACTGAAGCTTTCTTT
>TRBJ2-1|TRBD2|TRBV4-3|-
CASSQLAGEDEQFF
TGCGCCAGCAGCCAACTAGCGGGAGAGGATGAGCAGTTCTTC
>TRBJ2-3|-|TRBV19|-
CASRDVSSTDTQYF
TGTGCCAGTAGGGACGTATCTAGCACAGATACGCAGTATTTT
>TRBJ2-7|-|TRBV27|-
CASSQNPHYEQYF
TGTGCCAGCAGTCAAAATCCGCATTACGAGCAGTACTTC
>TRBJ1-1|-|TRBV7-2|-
CASLYLTNTEAFF
TGTGCCAGCTTATACTTGACGAACACTGAAGCTTTCTTT
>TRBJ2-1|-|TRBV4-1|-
CASSPPGRANNEQFF
TGCGCCAGCAGCCCCCCGGGGCGGGCCAACAATGAGCAGTTCTTC